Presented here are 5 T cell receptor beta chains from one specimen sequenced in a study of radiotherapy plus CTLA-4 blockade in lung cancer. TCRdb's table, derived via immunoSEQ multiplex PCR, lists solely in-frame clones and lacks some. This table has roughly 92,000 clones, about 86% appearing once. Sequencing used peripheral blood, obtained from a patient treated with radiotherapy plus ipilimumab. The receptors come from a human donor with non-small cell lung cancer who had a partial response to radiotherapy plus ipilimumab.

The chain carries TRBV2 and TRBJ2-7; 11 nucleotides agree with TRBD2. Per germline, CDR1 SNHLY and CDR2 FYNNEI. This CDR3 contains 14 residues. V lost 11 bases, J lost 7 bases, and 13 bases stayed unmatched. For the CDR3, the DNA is TGTGCCGATAATTTAGCGGGAGGGCCGGGGGAGCAGTACTTC. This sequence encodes CADNLAGGPGEQYF.

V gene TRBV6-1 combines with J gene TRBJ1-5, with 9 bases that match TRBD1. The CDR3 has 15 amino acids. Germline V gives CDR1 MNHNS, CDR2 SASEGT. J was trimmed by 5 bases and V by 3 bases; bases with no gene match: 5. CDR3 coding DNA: TGTGCCAGCAGTGACGGGACAGGGTTTCATCAGCCCCAGCATTTT. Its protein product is CASSDGTGFHQPQHF.

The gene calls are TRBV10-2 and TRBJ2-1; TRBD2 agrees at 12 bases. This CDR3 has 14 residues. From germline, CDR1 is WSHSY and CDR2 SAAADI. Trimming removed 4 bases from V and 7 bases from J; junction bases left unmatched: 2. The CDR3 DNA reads TGCGCCAGCAGTGCTAGCGGGAGGGAGAATGAGCAGTTCTTC. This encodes CASSASGRENEQFF.

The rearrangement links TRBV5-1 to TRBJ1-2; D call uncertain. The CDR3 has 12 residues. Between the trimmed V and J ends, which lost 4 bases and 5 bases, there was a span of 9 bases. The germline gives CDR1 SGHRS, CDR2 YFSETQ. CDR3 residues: CASSRYLYGYTF. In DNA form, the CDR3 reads TGCGCCAGCAGCCGCTACCTGTATGGCTACACCTTC.

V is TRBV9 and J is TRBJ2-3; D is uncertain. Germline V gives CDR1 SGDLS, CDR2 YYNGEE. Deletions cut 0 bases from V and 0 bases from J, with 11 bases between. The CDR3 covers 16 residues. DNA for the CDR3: TGTGCCAGCAGCGTAGATCGCGGCGGTAGCACAGATACGCAGTATTTT. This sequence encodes CASSVDRGGSTDTQYF.